A selection of T cell receptor beta chains follows, all from one sample in a study of CD8 T cells in ankylosing spondylitis. TCRdb passed the 5' RACE reads through MiXCR, listing each CDR3 protein once. This sample has a few hundred thousand distinct CDR3 sequences, with around 22% found just once. The sequenced sample was blood, either unsorted or a sorted T cell fraction (not recorded which). The source is a male donor with ankylosing spondylitis. The CDR3 runs from the conserved cysteine through the conserved F or W. A D gene is named only where the DNA matches it firmly. Size is omitted from some rows. Given values are once, few, many or a class for expanded clones.

v_gene: TRBV4-3
j_gene: TRBJ2-2
d_gene: TRBD2
abundance: NA
CDR3aa: CASSRRGGPGNTGELFF
CDR3nt: TGCGCCAGCAGCCGCCGGGGGGGGCCAGGGAACACCGGGGAGCTGTTTTTT

v_gene: TRBV27
j_gene: TRBJ2-7
d_gene: TRBD1
abundance: NA
CDR3aa: CASRGQGGLFPNF
CDR3nt: TGTGCCAGCAGGGGACAGGGTGGCCTCTTTCCGAACTTC

v_gene: TRBV12-3/TRBV12-4
j_gene: TRBJ1-1
d_gene: TRBD1
abundance: NA
CDR3aa: CASSSGQGIDAEAFF
CDR3nt: TGTGCCAGCAGTTCTGGACAGGGGATTGATGCTGAAGCTTTCTTT

v_gene: TRBV7-3
j_gene: TRBJ2-3
d_gene: TRBD1
abundance: few
CDR3aa: CASSFQGTGLTDTQYF
CDR3nt: TGTGCCAGCAGTTTTCAAGGGACAGGGCTCACAGATACGCAGTATTTT

v_gene: TRBV9
j_gene: TRBJ2-7
d_gene: NA
abundance: once
CDR3aa: CASSVVGGLSPHEQYF
CDR3nt: TGTGCCAGCAGCGTAGTGGGGGGCCTGAGCCCCCACGAGCAGTACTTC

v_gene: TRBV7-2
j_gene: TRBJ2-7
d_gene: TRBD2
abundance: few
CDR3aa: CASSLSAGEYYEQYF
CDR3nt: TGTGCCAGCAGCTTATCGGCGGGGGAGTACTACGAGCAGTACTTC

v_gene: TRBV19
j_gene: TRBJ2-1
d_gene: NA
abundance: NA
CDR3aa: CASSISVGKHNEQFF
CDR3nt: TGTGCCAGTAGTATCTCTGTTGGCAAGCACAATGAGCAGTTCTTC

v_gene: TRBV4-2
j_gene: TRBJ2-1
d_gene: NA
abundance: NA
CDR3aa: CASSQNRDSYNEQFF
CDR3nt: TGTGCCAGCAGCCAAAACCGGGACTCCTACAATGAGCAGTTCTTC

v_gene: TRBV7-2
j_gene: TRBJ1-1
d_gene: NA
abundance: many
CDR3aa: CASSLAAGANTEAFF
CDR3nt: TGTGCCAGCAGCTTAGCGGCGGGGGCGAACACTGAAGCTTTCTTT

v_gene: TRBV7-8
j_gene: TRBJ1-5
d_gene: TRBD1
abundance: NA
CDR3aa: CASSLDRGDQPQHF
CDR3nt: TGTGCCAGCAGCCTCGACAGGGGTGATCAGCCCCAGCATTTT

v_gene: TRBV30
j_gene: TRBJ2-3
d_gene: TRBD2
abundance: NA
CDR3aa: CAWARLAGVPDTQYF
CDR3nt: TGTGCCTGGGCCCGACTAGCGGGAGTTCCGGATACGCAGTATTTT

v_gene: TRBV28
j_gene: TRBJ1-1
d_gene: NA
abundance: NA
CDR3aa: CASTPFGFEDTEAFF
CDR3nt: TGTGCCAGCACCCCATTTGGGTTCGAGGACACTGAAGCTTTCTTT

v_gene: TRBV18
j_gene: TRBJ2-3
d_gene: NA
abundance: NA
CDR3aa: CASSPAAVSAGDTQYF
CDR3nt: TGTGCCAGCTCACCAGCGGCCGTGAGTGCCGGAGATACGCAGTATTTT